This entry lists 7 T cell receptor beta chains sequenced from one sample in a study of shared clonotypes between healthy human individuals. TCRdb keeps only in-frame clones here, not all; method: immunoSEQ multiplex PCR. The table has 1,400,000 or so clones, just under 99% seen once. Sample: naive CD4+ T cells sorted from blood. Subset noted: CD45RA+ positively selected. The source is a man under 40 in good health.

This chain uses TRBV30 with TRBJ1-1; no clear D gene. The CDR3 consists of 14 residues. V lost 7 bases and J lost 4, with 19 bases in between. Per germline, CDR1 GTSNPN and CDR2 SVGIG (reference sequence). The CDR3 sequence is CASRHDRESTEAFF. The CDR3, as DNA: TGTGCCTCACGTCACGATCGGGAGTCCACTGAAGCTTTCTTT.

The gene calls are TRBV2 and TRBJ2-7, with D perhaps TRBD1 (5 bases). Trimming took off 6 bases at V and 6 bases at J, with 18 bases between the two ends. The CDR3 contains 14 residues. CDR1 is SNHLY and CDR2 is FYNNEI in the germline V gene. CDR3 nucleotide sequence: TGTGCCAGCAGCCTGAAGACAGTATCAGGCGAGCAGTACTTC. This gives the protein CASSLKTVSGEQYF.

The CDR3 nucleotides are TGTGCCAGCAGCCTCTTTACTAGCGAGCAGTTCTTC. Translation gives CASSLFTSEQFF. The chain combines TRBV7-9 with TRBJ2-1; a weak D match, TRBD2 (6 bases). Between the trimmed V and J ends, which lost 5 bases and 10 bases, there was a span of 12 bases. In germline, CDR1 is SEHNR, CDR2 FQNEAQ (reference sequence). The CDR3 has 12 residues.

V gene TRBV18 combines with J gene TRBJ2-7, with D perhaps matching TRBD1 or TRBD2 (5 bases each). The CDR3 consists of 15 residues. Trimming shortened V by 4 bases and J by 4 bases, and 17 bases separated the two germline ends. Germline CDR1 KGHSH, CDR2 LQKENI. The CDR3 DNA reads TGTGCCAGCTCACTGGAAGGGACCGACGGGTACGAGCAGTACTTC. Translation: CASSLEGTDGYEQYF.

The chain recombines TRBV9 with TRBJ1-5, with unresolved D. Between the trimmed V and J ends, which lost 0 bases and 8 bases, there was a span of 12 bases. CDR3 size: 14 residues. Germline V gene data show CDR1 as SGDLS and CDR2 as YYNGEE. The CDR3 DNA reads as TGTGCCAGCAGCGTAGATCCTATAAATAAGCCCCAGCATTTT. It is translated as CASSVDPINKPQHF.

The genes are TRBV29-1 and TRBJ2-7; 7 nucleotides align to TRBD1. The germline CDR1 and CDR2 sequences are SQVTM and ANQGSEA. This CDR3 contains 15 residues. V lost 7 bases and J lost 6; bases outside the gene matches: 18. CDR3 bases: TGCAGCGCCAAAACCGGGACAGCCTACATTGGCGAGCAGTACTTC. Encoded protein: CSAKTGTAYIGEQYF.

The V call is TRBV6-1, the J call TRBJ2-6; TRBD1 is a possible D gene (6 bases). Trimming took 6 bases from V and 1 from J, leaving 10 bases between them. This CDR3 spans 15 amino acids. Looked up from germline, CDR1 is MNHNS and CDR2 is SASEGT. DNA for the CDR3: TGTGCCAGCAGGTACAGGGAGTCTGGGGCCAACGTCCTGACTTTC. It is translated as CASRYRESGANVLTF.